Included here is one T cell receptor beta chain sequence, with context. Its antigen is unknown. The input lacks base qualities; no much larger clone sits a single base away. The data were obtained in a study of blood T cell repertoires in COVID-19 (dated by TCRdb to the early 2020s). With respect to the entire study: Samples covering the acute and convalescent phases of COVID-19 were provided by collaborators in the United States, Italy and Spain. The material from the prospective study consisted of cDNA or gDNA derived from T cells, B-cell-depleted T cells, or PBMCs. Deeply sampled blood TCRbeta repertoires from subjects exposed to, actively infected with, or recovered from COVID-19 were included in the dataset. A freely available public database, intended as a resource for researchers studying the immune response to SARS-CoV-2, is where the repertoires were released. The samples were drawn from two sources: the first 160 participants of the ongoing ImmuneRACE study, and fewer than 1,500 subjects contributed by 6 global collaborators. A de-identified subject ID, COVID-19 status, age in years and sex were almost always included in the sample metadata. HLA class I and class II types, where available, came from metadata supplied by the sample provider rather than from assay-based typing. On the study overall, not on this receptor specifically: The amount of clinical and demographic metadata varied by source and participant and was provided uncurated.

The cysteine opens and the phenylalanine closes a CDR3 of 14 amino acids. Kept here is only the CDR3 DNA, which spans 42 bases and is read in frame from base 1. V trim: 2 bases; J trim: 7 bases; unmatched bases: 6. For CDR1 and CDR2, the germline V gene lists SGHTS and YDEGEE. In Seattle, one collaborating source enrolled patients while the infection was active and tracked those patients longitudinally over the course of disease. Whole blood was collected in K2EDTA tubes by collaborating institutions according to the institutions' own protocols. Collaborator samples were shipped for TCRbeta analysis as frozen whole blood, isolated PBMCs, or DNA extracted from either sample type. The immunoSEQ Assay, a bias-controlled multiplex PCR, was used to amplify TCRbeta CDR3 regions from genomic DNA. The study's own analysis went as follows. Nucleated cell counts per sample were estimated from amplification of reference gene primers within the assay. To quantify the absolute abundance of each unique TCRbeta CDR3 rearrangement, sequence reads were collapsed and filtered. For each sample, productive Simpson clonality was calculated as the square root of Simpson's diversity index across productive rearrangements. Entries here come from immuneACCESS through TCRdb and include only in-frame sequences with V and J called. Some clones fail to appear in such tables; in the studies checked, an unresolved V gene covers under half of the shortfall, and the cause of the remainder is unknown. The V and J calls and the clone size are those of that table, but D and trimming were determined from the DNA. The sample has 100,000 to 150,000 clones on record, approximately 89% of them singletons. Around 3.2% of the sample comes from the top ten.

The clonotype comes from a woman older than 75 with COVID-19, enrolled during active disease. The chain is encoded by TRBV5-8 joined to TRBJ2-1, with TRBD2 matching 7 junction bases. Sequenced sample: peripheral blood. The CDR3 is CASSFAGVVNEQFF. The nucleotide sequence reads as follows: TGTGCCAGCAGCTTCGCGGGAGTGGTTAATGAGCAGTTCTTC.